This is a list of T cell receptor beta chains from one sample in a study of control samples from healthy donors and cancer patients. Sequencing used immunoSEQ multiplex PCR; TCRdb keeps in-frame clones, though not all of them. The table includes about 50,000 clones, more than 90% detected once. The sequencing sample was made of PBMCs. These TCRs come from a man aged 30 to 45 with colorectal cancer. Each CDR3 is given with its conserved first and last residue. D genes are given only for firm matches. Where a row states a size, it is once, few, many or the class of an expanded clone; other rows omit it.

>TRBD1|.|TRBJ2-1|TRBV5-1
CASSFRDRGQGEQFF
TGCGCCAGCAGCTTCCGGGACAGGGGTCAGGGTGAGCAGTTCTTC
>.|.|TRBJ2-2|TRBV27
CASSPRPDTGELFF
TGTGCCAGCAGCCCCCGACCTGACACCGGGGAGCTGTTTTTT
>.|.|TRBJ1-2|TRBV6-1
CASSESPEPRANYGYTF
TGTGCCAGCAGTGAATCCCCCGAACCCAGAGCTAACTATGGCTACACCTTC
>.|.|TRBJ1-4|TRBV19
CASKGSGEEKLFF
TGTGCCAGTAAGGGTTCAGGGGAAGAAAAACTGTTTTTT
>TRBD1|.|TRBJ2-1|TRBV6-5
CASSYSRGGAPVRQFF
TGTGCCAGCAGTTACTCGAGAGGGGGCGCTCCGGTTAGGCAGTTCTTC
>.|.|TRBJ2-1|TRBV29-1
CSVEGPGQTTSYNEQFF
TGCAGCGTTGAAGGCCCTGGACAGACCACATCCTACAATGAGCAGTTCTTC
>.|.|TRBJ2-1|TRBV4-3
CASSPWSGTLNEQFF
TGCGCCAGCAGCCCCTGGTCCGGGACTCTCAATGAGCAGTTCTTC
>TRBD1|.|TRBJ1-1|TRBV4-2
CASSQGQGASPAAFF
TGTGCCAGCAGCCAAGGACAGGGGGCGTCTCCGGCAGCTTTCTTT
>.|.|TRBJ1-2|TRBV6-6
CASTPDSYYGYTF
TGTGCCAGCACCCCAGACAGTTACTATGGCTACACCTTC
>.|.|TRBJ2-1|TRBV7-2
CASSSGAVNEQFF
TGTGCCAGCAGCTCGGGGGCGGTGAATGAGCAGTTCTTC
>.|few|TRBJ2-5|TRBV10-3
CAISESRGEETQYF
TGTGCCATCAGTGAGTCGAGGGGGGAAGAGACCCAGTACTTC
>TRBD2|.|TRBJ2-3|TRBV5-5
CASSYRLAGDTDTQYF
TGTGCCAGCAGCTACCGACTAGCGGGGGACACAGATACGCAGTATTTT
>TRBD1|.|TRBJ1-6|TRBV11-2
CASSLRVTGGNSPLHF
TGTGCCAGCAGCCTAAGGGTCACAGGGGGGAATTCACCCCTCCACTTT
>.|.|TRBJ1-2|TRBV6-2/TRBV6-3
CASSYVRPKGSYTF
TGTGCCAGCAGTTACGTGAGACCCAAAGGGAGCTACACCTTC
>.|.|TRBJ1-1|TRBV6-5
CASSWAVGGKAFF
TGTGCCAGCAGTTGGGCAGTCGGGGGTAAAGCTTTCTTT
>.|.|TRBJ1-3|TRBV7-9
CASSTRQLSGNTIYF
TGTGCCAGCAGCACCAGACAGCTCTCTGGAAACACCATATATTTT
>.|.|TRBJ1-2|TRBV4-3
CASSQDHGYSYGYTF
TGCGCCAGCAGCCAAGACCATGGGTATTCCTATGGCTACACCTTC
>.|.|TRBJ1-1|TRBV4-1
CASSQLTVNTEAFF
TGCGCCAGCAGCCAGCTTACGGTGAACACTGAAGCTTTCTTT
>.|.|TRBJ1-2|TRBV6-6
CASSYEAGLGAYTF
TGTGCCAGCAGTTACGAGGCAGGCCTTGGGGCCTACACCTTC
>TRBD2|.|TRBJ2-1|TRBV30
CAWSVLRGRIESSYNEQFF
TGTGCCTGGAGTGTACTCCGCGGGAGGATTGAGAGCTCCTACAATGAGCAGTTCTTC
>.|.|TRBJ1-1|TRBV27
CASSLGMNTEAFF
TGTGCCAGCAGTTTAGGGATGAACACTGAAGCTTTCTTT
>.|.|TRBJ2-7|TRBV30
CAWSLGGSSYEQYF
TGTGCCTGGAGTCTCGGTGGGAGCTCCTACGAGCAGTACTTC
>TRBD2|once|TRBJ2-1|TRBV24-1
CATSLTSGGGYNEQFF
TGTGCCACCAGTCTTACTAGCGGGGGGGGATACAATGAGCAGTTCTTC
>.|.|TRBJ1-2|TRBV29-1
CSVDGSLYGYTF
TGCAGCGTTGACGGCAGTCTCTATGGCTACACCTTC
>.|.|TRBJ2-2|TRBV7-2
CASSFYGELFF
TGTGCCAGCAGCTTTTACGGGGAGCTGTTTTTT
>.|.|TRBJ1-1|TRBV5-1
CASSLGTEAFF
TGCGCCAGCAGCTTGGGGACTGAAGCTTTCTTT
>TRBD1|.|TRBJ2-1|TRBV7-9
CASSLDKRDRGRNEQFF
TGTGCCAGCAGCTTAGATAAGAGGGACAGGGGGCGCAATGAGCAGTTCTTC
>TRBD2|.|TRBJ2-7|TRBV7-2
CASSRTSGGAIYEQYF
TGTGCCAGCAGCCGGACTAGCGGGGGGGCCATCTACGAGCAGTACTTC
>.|.|TRBJ1-5|TRBV24-1
CATSPKMSNQPQHF
TGTGCCACCAGCCCCAAAATGAGCAATCAGCCCCAGCATTTT
>TRBD2|.|TRBJ2-5|TRBV9
CASSVALSGGSPETQYF
TGTGCCAGCAGCGTAGCTCTTAGCGGGGGAAGTCCCGAGACCCAGTACTTC
>TRBD2|.|TRBJ2-5|TRBV6-2/TRBV6-3
CASSAGFVAGAFRGETQYF
TGTGCCAGCAGTGCGGGGTTTGTAGCGGGGGCCTTTAGAGGAGAGACCCAGTACTTC
>TRBD2|once|TRBJ2-7|TRBV19
CASSLETGAGGSYEQYF
TGTGCCAGTAGTTTAGAGACAGGCGCGGGAGGTTCCTACGAGCAGTACTTC
>.|.|TRBJ2-7|TRBV18
CASSPQGERTPSYEQYF
TGTGCCAGCTCACCACAGGGTGAGAGGACACCCTCCTACGAGCAGTACTTC
>.|.|TRBJ2-1|TRBV7-7
CASSLGRDNEQFF
TGTGCCAGCAGCCTAGGACGGGACAATGAGCAGTTCTTC
>.|once|TRBJ1-5|TRBV6-1
CASSEAGGSNQPQHF
TGTGCCAGCAGTGAAGCGGGTGGGAGCAATCAGCCCCAGCATTTT
>.|.|TRBJ1-6|TRBV19
CASSTGGGSENSPLHF
TGTGCCAGTAGTACGGGGGGGGGATCGGAAAATTCACCCCTCCACTTT
>.|.|TRBJ2-1|TRBV5-1
CASSFDPAASSYNEQFF
TGCGCCAGCAGCTTCGACCCGGCGGCCAGCTCCTACAATGAGCAGTTCTTC
>TRBD1|.|TRBJ1-5|TRBV24-1
CATSDWTGGVNQPQHF
TGTGCCACCAGTGATTGGACAGGCGGGGTCAATCAGCCCCAGCATTTT
>TRBD2|.|TRBJ2-3|TRBV6-5
CASSFSGGRSDTQYF
TGTGCCAGCAGTTTTAGCGGGGGCAGATCGGATACGCAGTATTTT
>TRBD2|.|TRBJ2-1|TRBV7-8
CASSFSRRGGNEQFF
TGTGCCAGCAGCTTCTCCCGCCGGGGGGGGAATGAGCAGTTCTTC